The rows below give T cell receptor beta chains drawn from one sample of a study of blood T cells in healthy people across ages. Via MiXCR, TCRdb re-called the 5' RACE reads, giving one row per CDR3 protein. The sample carries more than 1,000,000 distinct CDR3 sequences, less than 25% recorded once. These data were also filed under a second study, of T cells of mothers and their children.

Sequencing was done on a sample of blood. The receptors originated from a girl under 10 years old in good health. Each CDR3 is given with its conserved first and last residue. A D gene is named only where the DNA matches it firmly. The listing skips clone size in some rows; elsewhere it reads once, few, many or a size class.

d_call: NA; clone_size: NA; j_call: TRBJ1-4; v_call: TRBV20-1; cdr3_aa: CSARSRGPSEKLFF; cdr3_nt: TGCAGTGCTAGAAGTCGGGGGCCCAGTGAAAAACTGTTTTTT
d_call: TRBD1; clone_size: once; j_call: TRBJ1-2; v_call: TRBV5-5; cdr3_aa: CASSMGTGLYGYTF; cdr3_nt: TGTGCCAGCAGCATGGGGACAGGATTATATGGCTACACCTTC
d_call: NA; clone_size: few; j_call: TRBJ2-1; v_call: TRBV7-9; cdr3_aa: CASSSTRSGLSYNEQFF; cdr3_nt: TGTGCCAGCAGCTCCACTCGTAGCGGCCTTTCCTACAATGAGCAGTTCTTC
d_call: NA; clone_size: NA; j_call: TRBJ2-5; v_call: TRBV23-1; cdr3_aa: CASSQNNYGWRQETQYF; cdr3_nt: TGCGCCAGCAGTCAAAACAACTACGGCTGGCGTCAAGAGACCCAGTACTTC
d_call: TRBD2; clone_size: NA; j_call: TRBJ2-1; v_call: TRBV20-1; cdr3_aa: CSASLLGTNGRNEQFF; cdr3_nt: TGCAGTGCTAGTCTTCTTGGGACTAACGGGAGGAATGAGCAGTTCTTC
d_call: NA; clone_size: few; j_call: TRBJ2-3; v_call: TRBV11-3; cdr3_aa: CASEGPSTDTQYF; cdr3_nt: TGTGCCAGCGAGGGGCCTAGCACAGATACGCAGTATTTT
d_call: NA; clone_size: NA; j_call: TRBJ2-3; v_call: TRBV5-5; cdr3_aa: CASSGNAGGSTDTQYF; cdr3_nt: TGTGCCAGCAGCGGAAATGCAGGGGGGAGCACAGATACGCAGTATTTT
d_call: NA; clone_size: NA; j_call: TRBJ1-1; v_call: TRBV29-1; cdr3_aa: CSVGGLGARTEAFF; cdr3_nt: TGCAGCGTTGGGGGACTCGGGGCTAGAACTGAAGCTTTCTTT
d_call: NA; clone_size: NA; j_call: TRBJ2-6; v_call: TRBV27; cdr3_aa: CASSFSDHTIASGANVLTF; cdr3_nt: TGTGCCAGCAGTTTTAGCGACCATACAATCGCCTCTGGGGCCAACGTCCTGACTTTC
d_call: NA; clone_size: NA; j_call: TRBJ2-3; v_call: TRBV7-7; cdr3_aa: CASSLASLRTDTQYF; cdr3_nt: TGTGCTAGCAGCTTAGCAAGTCTGCGCACAGATACGCAGTATTTT
d_call: NA; clone_size: NA; j_call: TRBJ1-3; v_call: TRBV4-1; cdr3_aa: CASSQSHGSGNTIYF; cdr3_nt: TGCGCCAGCAGCCAAAGTCATGGATCTGGAAACACCATATATTTT
d_call: NA; clone_size: NA; j_call: TRBJ1-2; v_call: TRBV12-3/TRBV12-4; cdr3_aa: CTSSLVQPSSYGYTF; cdr3_nt: TGTACCAGCAGTTTAGTACAGCCTTCCTCCTATGGCTACACCTTC
d_call: NA; clone_size: few; j_call: TRBJ2-1; v_call: TRBV20-1; cdr3_aa: CSARPLTFLSYNEQFF; cdr3_nt: TGCAGTGCTAGACCACTGACTTTCCTCTCCTACAATGAGCAGTTCTTC
d_call: NA; clone_size: few; j_call: TRBJ2-7; v_call: TRBV4-1; cdr3_aa: CASSPEGSTGYEQYF; cdr3_nt: TGCGCCAGCAGCCCAGAAGGTTCGACGGGTTACGAGCAGTACTTC
d_call: TRBD1; clone_size: many; j_call: TRBJ2-2; v_call: TRBV20-1; cdr3_aa: CSARATGTGDTGELFF; cdr3_nt: TGCAGTGCTAGAGCGACCGGGACAGGAGACACCGGGGAGCTGTTTTTT
d_call: NA; clone_size: NA; j_call: TRBJ2-7; v_call: TRBV2; cdr3_aa: CASRREYEQYF; cdr3_nt: TGTGCCAGCCGACGGGAGTACGAGCAGTACTTC
d_call: NA; clone_size: NA; j_call: TRBJ1-6; v_call: TRBV5-4; cdr3_aa: CASSPSTGPYNSPLHF; cdr3_nt: TGTGCCAGCAGCCCCAGTACCGGGCCCTATAATTCACCCCTCCACTTT
d_call: NA; clone_size: NA; j_call: TRBJ1-5; v_call: TRBV28; cdr3_aa: CATGGINQPQHF; cdr3_nt: TGTGCCACTGGGGGCATCAATCAGCCCCAGCATTTT
d_call: NA; clone_size: NA; j_call: TRBJ2-1; v_call: TRBV6-5; cdr3_aa: CASSYGILREPEQFF; cdr3_nt: TGTGCCAGCAGTTACGGAATTCTTCGAGAACCTGAGCAGTTCTTC
d_call: NA; clone_size: NA; j_call: TRBJ2-7; v_call: TRBV18; cdr3_aa: CASSPGIAVNYEQYF; cdr3_nt: TGTGCCAGCTCACCAGGGATTGCGGTGAACTACGAGCAGTACTTC
d_call: NA; clone_size: NA; j_call: TRBJ1-5; v_call: TRBV6-2/TRBV6-3; cdr3_aa: CASTRMGQGGQHF; cdr3_nt: TGTGCCAGCACCAGAATGGGGCAGGGAGGCCAGCATTTT
d_call: NA; clone_size: few; j_call: TRBJ2-5; v_call: TRBV10-3; cdr3_aa: CAIREGVGETQYF; cdr3_nt: TGTGCCATCAGGGAGGGGGTCGGGGAGACCCAGTACTTC
d_call: NA; clone_size: NA; j_call: TRBJ2-5; v_call: TRBV6-1; cdr3_aa: CASSDLDQETQYF; cdr3_nt: TGTGCCAGCAGTGACCTGGATCAAGAGACCCAGTACTTC
d_call: NA; clone_size: NA; j_call: TRBJ2-7; v_call: TRBV7-8; cdr3_aa: CASSLGAVGHKYF; cdr3_nt: TGTGCCAGCAGCTTAGGGGCGGTCGGCCATAAGTACTTC
d_call: NA; clone_size: NA; j_call: TRBJ2-7; v_call: TRBV11-2; cdr3_aa: CASSLTGTANYEQYF; cdr3_nt: TGTGCCAGCAGCTTAACGGGGACTGCCAACTACGAGCAGTACTTC
d_call: TRBD1; clone_size: few; j_call: TRBJ1-1; v_call: TRBV11-2; cdr3_aa: CASSRRTGRGNTEAFF; cdr3_nt: TGTGCCAGCAGCCGTCGGACAGGTCGAGGAAACACTGAAGCTTTCTTT
d_call: TRBD1; clone_size: few; j_call: TRBJ2-4; v_call: TRBV20-1; cdr3_aa: CSAGQGGNIQYF; cdr3_nt: TGCAGTGCGGGACAGGGGGGGAACATTCAGTACTTC
d_call: NA; clone_size: NA; j_call: TRBJ2-7; v_call: TRBV4-1; cdr3_aa: CASSQEYVAGGWEQYF; cdr3_nt: TGCGCCAGCAGCCAGGAATATGTCGCTGGGGGTTGGGAGCAGTACTTC
d_call: NA; clone_size: once; j_call: TRBJ2-5; v_call: TRBV29-1; cdr3_aa: CSVEGLVDRKETQYF; cdr3_nt: TGCAGCGTTGAAGGGTTAGTGGACCGTAAAGAGACCCAGTACTTC
d_call: NA; clone_size: NA; j_call: TRBJ2-5; v_call: TRBV25-1; cdr3_aa: CASSEIGPETQYF; cdr3_nt: TGTGCCAGCAGTGAAATCGGCCCAGAGACCCAGTACTTC
d_call: NA; clone_size: NA; j_call: TRBJ2-3; v_call: TRBV7-2; cdr3_aa: CASSLGGRGFTDTQYF; cdr3_nt: TGTGCCAGCAGCTTAGGGGGCAGGGGATTTACAGATACGCAGTATTTT
d_call: TRBD1; clone_size: many; j_call: TRBJ2-5; v_call: TRBV29-1; cdr3_aa: CSVDWTGQETQYF; cdr3_nt: TGCAGCGTTGACTGGACAGGGCAAGAGACCCAGTACTTC
d_call: NA; clone_size: NA; j_call: TRBJ2-5; v_call: TRBV10-2; cdr3_aa: CASSFVMGPRGKETQYF; cdr3_nt: TGCGCCAGCAGTTTCGTTATGGGGCCCCGGGGGAAGGAGACCCAGTACTTC
d_call: TRBD1; clone_size: NA; j_call: TRBJ2-7; v_call: TRBV4-1; cdr3_aa: CSSSHGTGYYEQYF; cdr3_nt: TGCTCCAGCAGCCATGGGACAGGATATTACGAGCAGTACTTC
d_call: NA; clone_size: NA; j_call: TRBJ2-7; v_call: TRBV2; cdr3_aa: CASTWTGPSYEQYF; cdr3_nt: TGTGCCAGCACCTGGACGGGACCATCCTACGAGCAGTACTTC
d_call: NA; clone_size: NA; j_call: TRBJ1-1; v_call: TRBV10-1; cdr3_aa: CASSAHSEKNTEAFF; cdr3_nt: TGCGCCAGCAGTGCCCACTCGGAGAAGAACACTGAAGCTTTCTTT
d_call: TRBD2; clone_size: NA; j_call: TRBJ2-7; v_call: TRBV5-5; cdr3_aa: CASSPSGRIFEQYF; cdr3_nt: TGTGCCAGCAGCCCTAGCGGGAGAATTTTCGAGCAGTACTTC
d_call: NA; clone_size: NA; j_call: TRBJ2-1; v_call: TRBV29-1; cdr3_aa: CSVDGGEQFF; cdr3_nt: TGCAGCGTTGACGGAGGGGAGCAGTTCTTC
d_call: NA; clone_size: NA; j_call: TRBJ2-7; v_call: TRBV5-5; cdr3_aa: CASSLVRGSDEQYF; cdr3_nt: TGCGCCAGCAGCTTGGTAAGGGGATCTGACGAGCAGTACTTC
d_call: TRBD1; clone_size: few; j_call: TRBJ1-1; v_call: TRBV6-2/TRBV6-3; cdr3_aa: CASSRTGLMNTEAFF; cdr3_nt: TGTGCCAGCAGTAGGACAGGACTTATGAACACTGAAGCTTTCTTT